A selection of T cell receptor beta chains follows, all from one sample in a study of blood T cell repertoires in COVID-19. Measured with immunoSEQ multiplex PCR; TCRdb has only the in-frame clones, and not every one. The repertoire holds some 120,000 clones, with roughly 84% as singletons. The sample taken for sequencing was peripheral blood. The receptors derive from a man aged 55 to 70 with acute or convalescent COVID-19. CDR3s include the opening cysteine and the closing phenylalanine or tryptophan. Each record gives: J gene, clone size, D gene, V gene, CDR3 DNA, CDR3 protein. The D gene is left open where the match is weak. Not every row has a clone size; where given, it reads once, few, many or a size class.

>TRBJ2-5|once|-|TRBV5-1
TGCGCCAGCAGCTTTCCCAGGGGTGGAGAGACCCAGTACTTC
CASSFPRGGETQYF
>TRBJ2-1|-|TRBD2|TRBV5-1
TGCGCCAGCAGCCCCGGGACTAGCGGGAGAAACAATGAGCAGTTCTTC
CASSPGTSGRNNEQFF
>TRBJ1-3|-|-|TRBV7-8
TGTGCCAGCAGCCACCCGCGGAGTGAGATTTCTGGAAACACCATATATTTT
CASSHPRSEISGNTIYF
>TRBJ2-5|-|TRBD2|TRBV19
TGTGCCAGTAGCCTAGCGGGAGGGGGGTTAGAGACCCAGTACTTC
CASSLAGGGLETQYF
>TRBJ2-3|-|TRBD2|TRBV9
TGTGCCAGCAGCGCTCGGGAGGGACTAGCCGTAGATACGCAGTATTTT
CASSAREGLAVDTQYF
>TRBJ1-4|-|-|TRBV5-6
TGTGCCAGCAGCTCGGTGGTACAGGGATCGGAGGAAAAACTGTTTTTT
CASSSVVQGSEEKLFF
>TRBJ2-7|-|-|TRBV7-9
TGTGCCAGCAGCCACCGGACACGTCCCTACGAGCAGTACTTC
CASSHRTRPYEQYF
>TRBJ2-1|-|-|TRBV6-7
TGTGCCAGCAGTTACTCGAGTGGCCCAGGAAGGTACAATGAGCAGTTCTTC
CASSYSSGPGRYNEQFF
>TRBJ2-1|-|TRBD2|TRBV6-2/TRBV6-3
TGTGCCAGCAGTTACTCGGTCGGGGGACTAAACAATGAGCAGTTCTTC
CASSYSVGGLNNEQFF
>TRBJ1-1|-|-|TRBV28
TGTGCCAGCATCCTCCGAACGGGGAACACTGAAGCTTTCTTT
CASILRTGNTEAFF
>TRBJ2-3|-|-|TRBV4-2
TGTGCCAGCAGCCACGCGGGACCAGGAAGTATGACAGATACGCAGTATTTT
CASSHAGPGSMTDTQYF
>TRBJ2-1|-|-|TRBV6-2/TRBV6-3
TGTGCCAGCAGTTTGGGACTTCCCCAGAGGGAGCAGTTCTTC
CASSLGLPQREQFF
>TRBJ2-6|-|-|TRBV7-3
TGTGCCAGCAGCTCCCTAAGCTCTGGGGCCAACGTCCTGACTTTC
CASSSLSSGANVLTF
>TRBJ2-3|-|-|TRBV6-6
TGTGCCAGCAGTCGTAATACGCAGTATTTT
CASSRNTQYF
>TRBJ1-1|-|-|TRBV9
TGTGCCAGCAGCGGAGGGACTTTCTTT
CASSGGTFF
>TRBJ2-1|-|-|TRBV28
TGTGCCAGCACCTCTCCGAGCTCCTACAATGAGCAGTTCTTC
CASTSPSSYNEQFF
>TRBJ2-1|-|TRBD2|TRBV7-8
TGTGCCAGCAGCCCAGGGTCTAGCGGGAACTATGAGCAGTTCTTC
CASSPGSSGNYEQFF
>TRBJ1-3|-|-|TRBV5-5
TGTGCCAGCAGACAGTCTGGAAACACCATATATTTT
CASRQSGNTIYF
>TRBJ2-5|-|TRBD1|TRBV27
TGTGCCAGCAGTTATTGGACAGGAGAGACCCAGTACTTC
CASSYWTGETQYF
>TRBJ2-3|-|TRBD2|TRBV5-1
TGCGCCAGCAGCGAAATGCTAGCGGAAGATACGCAGTATTTT
CASSEMLAEDTQYF
>TRBJ2-5|-|TRBD2|TRBV11-2
TGTGCCAGCACCCGGACTAGCAGTGAGACCCAGTACTTC
CASTRTSSETQYF
>TRBJ2-1|-|-|TRBV5-4
TGTGCCAGCAGCTTGAGCCGGGATGAGCAGTTCTTC
CASSLSRDEQFF
>TRBJ2-7|-|TRBD1|TRBV19
TGTGCCAGTAGTTTTCGACAGGGGGCCGACGAGCAGTACTTC
CASSFRQGADEQYF
>TRBJ2-1|many|-|TRBV11-3
TGTGCCAGCAGCTTAGCTCCGGGCTCCTACAATGAGCAGTTCTTC
CASSLAPGSYNEQFF
>TRBJ2-1|-|TRBD2|TRBV5-1
TGCGCCAGCAGCCCTAGGACTAGCGGGAGGGACAATGAGCAGTTCTTC
CASSPRTSGRDNEQFF
>TRBJ1-4|-|-|TRBV7-2
TGTGCCAGCAGCTTAGTACAGGAAGGGAAACTGTTTTTT
CASSLVQEGKLFF
>TRBJ2-7|-|-|TRBV6-5
TGTGCCAGCAGCCAGTTCAGGGGCGAGCAGTACTTC
CASSQFRGEQYF
>TRBJ2-7|-|-|TRBV5-1
TGCGCCAGCAGCTTGGGCGGCGAGCAGTACTTC
CASSLGGEQYF
>TRBJ1-1|-|TRBD1|TRBV7-9
TGTGCCAGCAGCTTAGCGGGGACAGGGAGAAGCGCTGAAGCTTTCTTT
CASSLAGTGRSAEAFF
>TRBJ2-1|-|-|TRBV23-1
TGCGCCAGCAGCCTAACGGCCCAGGGGAGGGATGAGCAGTTCTTC
CASSLTAQGRDEQFF
>TRBJ2-1|-|-|TRBV28
TGTGCCAGCCGGGGTGCCTACAATGAGCAGTTCTTC
CASRGAYNEQFF
>TRBJ1-4|-|-|TRBV7-6
TGTGCCAGCAGCTCCGACAGTTCCCCAACTAATGAAAAACTGTTTTTT
CASSSDSSPTNEKLFF
>TRBJ1-1|-|TRBD1|TRBV4-1
TGCGCCAGCAGCCAAGGGGTAGGCACAGGGGCCGAAGCTTTCTTT
CASSQGVGTGAEAFF
>TRBJ2-1|-|TRBD2|TRBV27
TGTGCCAGCAGTTTTTTGATAGCGGGAGGGGCGGATGAGCAGTTCTTC
CASSFLIAGGADEQFF
>TRBJ1-1|-|-|TRBV7-2
TGTGCCAGCCGAGGGGGGGTTGAGAACACTGAAGCTTTCTTT
CASRGGVENTEAFF
>TRBJ2-3|-|TRBD1|TRBV18
TGTGCCAGCTCACCTATGGCCGGGACAGGGGGCACAGATACGCAGTATTTT
CASSPMAGTGGTDTQYF
>TRBJ2-2|-|TRBD2|TRBV7-2
TGTGCCAGCAGCCAACTAGCGGAGGGGGCCGGGGAGCTGTTTTTT
CASSQLAEGAGELFF
>TRBJ2-7|-|-|TRBV6-5
TGTGCCAGCAGTTACTCGAGTAGTCTTTCCTACGAGCAGTACTTC
CASSYSSSLSYEQYF
>TRBJ2-7|-|TRBD1|TRBV7-2
TGTGCCAGCAGCTTAGACGGGACAGGGATCTACGAGCAGTACTTC
CASSLDGTGIYEQYF
>TRBJ2-1|-|-|TRBV25-1
TGTGCCAGCAGTGACCGGAGCCCTAGCTCCTACAATGAGCAGTTCTTC
CASSDRSPSSYNEQFF
>TRBJ2-7|-|TRBD2|TRBV7-2
TGTGCCAGCAGCGAAAGGACTAGCTTCGTCCCCTCCTACGAGCAGTACTTC
CASSERTSFVPSYEQYF
>TRBJ2-1|-|TRBD2|TRBV5-4
TGTGCCAGCAGGCTCCCGGGACTAGCGGGGGGGAAGGATGAGCAGTTCTTC
CASRLPGLAGGKDEQFF
>TRBJ2-1|-|TRBD2|TRBV12-3/TRBV12-4
TGTGCCAGCAGCCGGGGGGGTGAGCAGTTCTTC
CASSRGGEQFF
>TRBJ2-1|-|TRBD2|TRBV4-3
TGCGCCAGCAGCCACCTACTAGCGGGGATGCCACCCTACAATGAGCAGTTCTTC
CASSHLLAGMPPYNEQFF
>TRBJ1-1|-|TRBD1|TRBV27
TGTGCCAGCAGCCCAGGGACAGGGAACACTGAAGCTTTCTTT
CASSPGTGNTEAFF
>TRBJ2-7|-|TRBD1|TRBV6-6
TGTGCCAGCAGGGGGGGACAGGGGGCAGCCTACGAGCAGTACTTC
CASRGGQGAAYEQYF
>TRBJ1-4|-|TRBD1|TRBV5-5
TGTGCCAGCAGCGGGGCGGACAGGGGAAATGAAAAACTGTTTTTT
CASSGADRGNEKLFF
>TRBJ2-7|-|-|TRBV19
TGTGCCAGTAGTACGACCGACTCGCATGCCTACGAGCAGTACTTC
CASSTTDSHAYEQYF
>TRBJ2-1|-|-|TRBV7-2
TGTGCCAGCAGCCCAGGCCCCCGCTACAATGAGCAGTTCTTC
CASSPGPRYNEQFF
>TRBJ2-1|-|-|TRBV7-9
TGTGCCAGCAGCCCCACTAGCTCCTACAATGAGCAGTTCTTC
CASSPTSSYNEQFF
>TRBJ2-2|-|TRBD1|TRBV7-2
TGTGCCAGCAGCTTCGGACAGGGGAACACCGGGGAGCTGTTTTTT
CASSFGQGNTGELFF
>TRBJ2-1|-|-|TRBV18
TGTGCCAGCTCCCCCCGTAGGGGCCCCAACAATGAGCAGTTCTTC
CASSPRRGPNNEQFF
>TRBJ2-2|-|TRBD1|TRBV11-2
TGTGCCACCTTGGGACAGGGTTCCGGGGAGCTGTTTTTT
CATLGQGSGELFF
>TRBJ2-2|-|-|TRBV18
TGTGCCAGCTCCCGGGGTGGCACCGGGGAGCTGTTTTTT
CASSRGGTGELFF
>TRBJ2-7|-|TRBD2|TRBV7-9
TGTGCCAGCAGCCCCGGCCAAAGGGAGCGGGGGTCCTACGAGCAGTACTTC
CASSPGQRERGSYEQYF
>TRBJ2-6|-|-|TRBV24-1
TGTGCCACCAGTGATTCCCCAGGGTCTGGGGCCAACGTCCTGACTTTC
CATSDSPGSGANVLTF
>TRBJ2-1|-|-|TRBV7-2
TGTGCCAGCAGCAGTCCGGGGTACAATGAGCAGTTCTTC
CASSSPGYNEQFF
>TRBJ2-7|few|TRBD1|TRBV19
TGTGCCAGTAGCCCGGGACAGGGGGTCTACGAGCAGTACTTC
CASSPGQGVYEQYF
>TRBJ2-5|-|-|TRBV28
TGTGCCAGCAGCCCAGGACTGGGGGAGACCCAGTACTTC
CASSPGLGETQYF
>TRBJ1-5|-|TRBD1|TRBV19
TGTGCCAGTAGTTCGACAGGGGGCGGAGGGAGCAATCAGCCCCAGCATTTT
CASSSTGGGGSNQPQHF